This T cell receptor (beta chain) comes out of a study of T-cell reconstitution after alpha-beta-depleted transplantation in children. TCRbeta library construction was performed incorporating unique molecular identifiers. From the PCR reads, TCRdb called clonotypes with MiXCR, one entry per CDR3 protein. The sample lists a few hundred thousand distinct CDR3 sequences, 10% to 15% occurring once. Notes on the study in general: As was reported, about two months after transplant, alpha-beta T cells came from several hundred expanded graft clones.

Many counts were recorded for this clonotype. Antigen unknown. Germline V CDR1 and CDR2: DFQATT, SNEGSKA (reference sequence). V trimming: 0 bases; J trimming: 6 bases; junction bases outside the gene matches: 5. This CDR3 comprises 15 residues. Sequenced material: PBMCs, mostly from graft donor cells, taken 360 days after TCRalphabeta/CD19-depleted stem cell transplant. The chain links TRBV20-1 to TRBJ1-6, with 7 positions matching TRBD1. The source of this sequence is a male patient younger than 18 who had a stem cell transplant for acute myeloid leukemia, so the T cells may come from the graft donor. The CDR3 DNA reads TGCAGTGCTAGAGACCCGGGACAGATTAATTCACCCCTCCACTTT. The encoded protein is CSARDPGQINSPLHF.